The 4 T cell receptor beta chains in this list originate from one sample, sequenced in a study of a mutant IDH1 vaccine in newly diagnosed glioma. Profiling relied on immunoSEQ multiplex PCR, and the TCRdb table lists in-frame clones only, not all of them. Of some 51,000 clones listed, around 80% are singletons. Time point specified: week 5, during vaccination. The investigators gave 300 ug of mutant IDH1 20-mer peptide in each vaccine dose, together with topical imiquimod. These receptors' targets are unknown. This material consisted of PBMCs, taken from a glioma patient whose treatment included an IDH1 peptide vaccine. The origin of the receptors is a woman aged 35 to 49 with glioma.

This clone showed up just once. This chain joins TRBV19 and TRBJ1-1; D gene uncertain. V lost 2 bases and J 7 bases, leaving 14 bases between the germline ends. The CDR3 consists of 14 residues. The germline V gene encodes CDR1 LNHDA and CDR2 SQIVND (reference sequence). The CDR3 protein is CASSIQATSLEAFF. CDR3 coding DNA: TGTGCCAGTAGTATACAGGCCACCTCGCTTGAAGCTTTCTTT. Full variable domain (outside the CDR3, taken from reference TRBV19 and TRBJ1-1): DGGITQSPKYLFRKEGQNVTLSCEQNLNHDAMYWYRQDPGQGLRLIYYSQIVNDFQKGDIAEGYSVSREKKESFPLTVTSAQKNPTAFYLCASSIQATSLEAFFGQGTRLTVV.

This chain connects TRBV25-1 to TRBJ1-4; D ambiguous. The V gene's germline CDR1 is MGHDK and CDR2 SYGVNS. V was pared by 5 bases and J by 8 bases, with 3 bases between. The CDR3 totals 10 residues. This CDR3 is CASSQEKLFF. CDR3 DNA: TGTGCCAGCAGTCAAGAAAAACTGTTTTTT.

This clone has a single count. CDR3 coding DNA: TGTGCCAGCTCACCACAGGGGACAGTAACCTACGAGCAGTACTTC. Encoded protein: CASSPQGTVTYEQYF. The chain links TRBV18 to TRBJ2-7; TRBD1 agrees at 7 bases. The germline gives CDR1 KGHSH, CDR2 LQKENI. The CDR3 covers 15 residues. Trimming at V came to 1 base and at J to 2 bases, leaving 5 bases not matched to a gene.

The chain uses TRBV7-3 and TRBJ2-1; 10 nucleotides line up with TRBD2. The junction had 0 bases not matched to a gene; V was cut back by 2 bases and J by 5 bases. Germline V gives CDR1 SGHTA, CDR2 FQGTGA. This CDR3 comprises 14 residues. The CDR3 DNA is TGTGCCAGCAGCTTAGGACTAGCGGACAATGAGCAGTTCTTC. Translating gives CASSLGLADNEQFF. Full variable domain (missing parts from reference TRBV7-3 and TRBJ2-1): GAGVSQTPSNKVTEKGKYVELRCDPISGHTALYWYRQSLGQGPEFLIYFQGTGAADDSGLPNDRFFAVRPEGSVSTLKIQRTERGDSAVYLCASSLGLADNEQFFGPGTRLTVL.